This T cell receptor beta chain was found in a study of shared clonotypes between healthy human individuals. Whole-study results and caveats: Specimens sampled were limited to blood, with tissue repertoires likely differing.

To note about this clone: Its antigen is not known.

This CDR3 is 12 amino acids long. CDR1 and CDR2 (germline): SGHTA, FQGNSA. The germline V and J ends were trimmed by 3 bases and 6 bases, with 9 bases remaining between them. Each subset's genomic DNA was split evenly across several immunoSEQ plates. For unsorted PBMC, 250 to 300 ng DNA per replicate equaled tens of thousands of T cell genomes. Profiling relied on immunoSEQ multiplex PCR, and the TCRdb table lists in-frame clones only, not all of them. The table records about half a million clones, 70% to 80% of them present only once. This receptor was obtained from a woman between 40 and 50 years old in good health. Some clones in this sample may be carry-over from other donors' samples. V usage is TRBV7-2 and J usage is TRBJ2-7; the D gene is possibly TRBD1 (5 bases). The specimen was PBMCs. CDR3 in amino acids: CASSFQGGEQYF. The CDR3 DNA follows: TGTGCCAGCAGCTTTCAGGGTGGCGAGCAGTACTTC.